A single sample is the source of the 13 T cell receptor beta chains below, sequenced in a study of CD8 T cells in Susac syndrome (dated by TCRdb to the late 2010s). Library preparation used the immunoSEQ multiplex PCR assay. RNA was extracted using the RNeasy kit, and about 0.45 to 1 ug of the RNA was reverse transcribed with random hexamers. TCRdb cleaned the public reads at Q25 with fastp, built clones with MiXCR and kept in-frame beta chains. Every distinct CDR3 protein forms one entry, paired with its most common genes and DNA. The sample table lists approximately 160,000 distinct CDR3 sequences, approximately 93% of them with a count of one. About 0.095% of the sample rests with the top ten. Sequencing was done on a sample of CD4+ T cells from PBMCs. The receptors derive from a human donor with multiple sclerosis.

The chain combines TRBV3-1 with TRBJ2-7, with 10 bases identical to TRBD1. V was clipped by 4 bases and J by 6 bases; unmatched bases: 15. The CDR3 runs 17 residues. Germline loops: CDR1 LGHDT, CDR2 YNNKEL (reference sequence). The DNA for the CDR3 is TGTGCCAGCAGCCCGACATCCCCCTGGGACAGGGGTTTCGAGCAGTACTTC. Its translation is CASSPTSPWDRGFEQYF.

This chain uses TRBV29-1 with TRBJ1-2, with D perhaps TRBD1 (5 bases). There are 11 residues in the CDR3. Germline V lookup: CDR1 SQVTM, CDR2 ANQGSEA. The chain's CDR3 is CSAFGANGYTF. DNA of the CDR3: TGCAGTGCCTTCGGGGCCAATGGCTACACCTTC.

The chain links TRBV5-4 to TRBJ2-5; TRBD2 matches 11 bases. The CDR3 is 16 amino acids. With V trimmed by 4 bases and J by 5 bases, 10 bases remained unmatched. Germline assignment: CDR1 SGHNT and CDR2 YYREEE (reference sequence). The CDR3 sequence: CASSAALAGEVETQYF. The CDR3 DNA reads TGTGCCAGCAGCGCCGCACTAGCGGGAGAGGTGGAGACCCAGTACTTC.

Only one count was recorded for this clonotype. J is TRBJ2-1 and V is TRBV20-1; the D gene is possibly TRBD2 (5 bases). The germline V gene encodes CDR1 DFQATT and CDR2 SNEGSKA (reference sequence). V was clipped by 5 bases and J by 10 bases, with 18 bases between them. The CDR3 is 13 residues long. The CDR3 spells CSAFSPGWREQFF. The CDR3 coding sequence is TGCAGTGCTTTCTCGCCGGGATGGCGGGAGCAGTTCTTC.

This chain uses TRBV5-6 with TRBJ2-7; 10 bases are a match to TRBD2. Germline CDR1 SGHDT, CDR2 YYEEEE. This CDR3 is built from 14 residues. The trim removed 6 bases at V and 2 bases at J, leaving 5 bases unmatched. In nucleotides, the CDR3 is TGTGCCAGCAAAAAACTAGCGGGGACCTACGAGCAGTACTTC. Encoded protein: CASKKLAGTYEQYF.

CDR3 protein: CASSQSGLPSYEQYF. The DNA for the CDR3 is TGTGCCAGCAGTCAAAGCGGGCTTCCCTCCTACGAGCAGTACTTC. The V gene is TRBV6-5, the J gene TRBJ2-7; possibly TRBD2 for D (6 bases). The CDR3 is 15 residues long. Germline V gives CDR1 MNHEY, CDR2 SVGAGI. V lost 5 bases, J lost 0 bases, and 14 bases lay in between.

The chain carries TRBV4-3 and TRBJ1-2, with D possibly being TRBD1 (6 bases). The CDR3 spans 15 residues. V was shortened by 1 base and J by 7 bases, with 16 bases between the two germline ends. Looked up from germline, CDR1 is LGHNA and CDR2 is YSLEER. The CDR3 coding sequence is TGCGCCAGCAGCCAAGCTTTCACAGGGAGGTCTGGCTACACCTTC. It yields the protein CASSQAFTGRSGYTF.

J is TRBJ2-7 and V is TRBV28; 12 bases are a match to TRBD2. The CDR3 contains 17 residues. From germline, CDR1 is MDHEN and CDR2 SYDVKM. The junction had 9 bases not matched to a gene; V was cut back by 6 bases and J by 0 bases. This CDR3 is CASSRNGLAGSSYEQYF. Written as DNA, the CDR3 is TGTGCCAGCAGCAGGAACGGACTAGCGGGGAGCTCCTACGAGCAGTACTTC.

The chain's CDR3 is CASSPRSGGTDTQYF. For the CDR3, the DNA is TGTGCCAGCAGTCCCCGGAGCGGGGGCACAGATACGCAGTATTTT. This sequence joins TRBV2 and TRBJ2-3, with 7 nucleotides matching TRBD2. Germline CDR1 SNHLY, CDR2 FYNNEI. J was trimmed by 1 base and V by 5 bases; bases with no gene match: 6. The CDR3 contains 15 residues.

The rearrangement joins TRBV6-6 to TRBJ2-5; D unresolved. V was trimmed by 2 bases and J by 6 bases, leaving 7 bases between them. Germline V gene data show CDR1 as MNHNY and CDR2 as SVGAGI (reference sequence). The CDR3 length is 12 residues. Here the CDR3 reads CASSYESQTQYF. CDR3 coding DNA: TGTGCCAGCAGTTACGAGAGTCAGACCCAGTACTTC.

The CDR3 loop is CASSLQGEIGGYTF. DNA for the CDR3: TGTGCCAGCAGCCTCCAGGGGGAGATCGGTGGCTACACCTTC. The rearrangement uses TRBV6-2 or TRBV6-3 and TRBJ1-2; 7 positions agree with TRBD1. CDR1 is MNHEY and CDR2 is SVGEGT in the germline V gene. The CDR3 totals 14 residues. V was clipped by 6 bases and J by 7 bases; unmatched bases: 11.

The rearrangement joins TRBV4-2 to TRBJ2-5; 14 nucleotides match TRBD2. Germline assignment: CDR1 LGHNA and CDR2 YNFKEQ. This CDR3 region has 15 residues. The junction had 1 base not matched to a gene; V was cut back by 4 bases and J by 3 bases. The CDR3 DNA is TGTGCCAGCAGCCCGGGACTAGCGGGAGAAGAGACCCAGTACTTC. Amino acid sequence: CASSPGLAGEETQYF.

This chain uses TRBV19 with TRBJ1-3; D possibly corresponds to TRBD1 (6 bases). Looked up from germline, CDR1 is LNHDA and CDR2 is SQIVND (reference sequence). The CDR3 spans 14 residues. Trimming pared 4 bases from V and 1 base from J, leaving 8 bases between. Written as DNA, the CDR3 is TGTGCCAGTAGTACGGGGGCTTCTGGAAACACCATATATTTT. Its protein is CASSTGASGNTIYF. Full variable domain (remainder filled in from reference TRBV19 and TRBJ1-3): DGGITQSPKYLFRKEGQNVTLSCEQNLNHDAMYWYRQDPGQGLRLIYYSQIVNDFQKGDIAEGYSVSREKKESFPLTVTSAQKNPTAFYLCASSTGASGNTIYFGEGSWLTVV.